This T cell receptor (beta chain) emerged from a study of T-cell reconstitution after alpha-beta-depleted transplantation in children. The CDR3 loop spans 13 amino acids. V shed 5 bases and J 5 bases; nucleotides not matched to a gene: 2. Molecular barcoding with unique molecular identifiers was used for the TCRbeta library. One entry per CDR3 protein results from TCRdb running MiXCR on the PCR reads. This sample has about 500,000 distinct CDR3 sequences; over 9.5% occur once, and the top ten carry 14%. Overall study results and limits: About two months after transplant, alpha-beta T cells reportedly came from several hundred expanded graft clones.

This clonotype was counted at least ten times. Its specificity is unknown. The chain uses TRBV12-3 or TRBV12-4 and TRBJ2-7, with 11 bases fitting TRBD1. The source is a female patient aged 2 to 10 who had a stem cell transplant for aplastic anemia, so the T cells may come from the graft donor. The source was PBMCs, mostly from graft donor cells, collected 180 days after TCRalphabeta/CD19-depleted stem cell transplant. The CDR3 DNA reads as TGTGCCAGCAGTCCGGGACAGGGGGACGAGCAGTACGTC. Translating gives CASSPGQGDEQYV.